This paragraph covers one T cell receptor beta chain sequence. The data were produced by immunoSEQ multiplex PCR, yet TCRdb's version contains in-frame clones alone and is incomplete. The sample lists tens of thousands of clones, about 94% occurring once. The source of the sample is a study of T cell changes during pregnancy in multiple sclerosis. The CDR3 spans 15 residues. V shed 3 bases and J 8 bases; nucleotides not matched to a gene: 8. Germline assignment: CDR1 KGHSH and CDR2 LQKENI. This TCR derives from a female donor in good health, enrolled as a control in a pregnancy study. The chain joins TRBV18 to TRBJ2-1; TRBD1 aligns across 9 bases. Specimen: peripheral blood, collected in the first trimester of pregnancy. The CDR3 region has the DNA TGTGCCAGCTCACCGGGGACAGGGTCTAGCGATGAGCAGTTCTTC. It yields the protein CASSPGTGSSDEQFF.